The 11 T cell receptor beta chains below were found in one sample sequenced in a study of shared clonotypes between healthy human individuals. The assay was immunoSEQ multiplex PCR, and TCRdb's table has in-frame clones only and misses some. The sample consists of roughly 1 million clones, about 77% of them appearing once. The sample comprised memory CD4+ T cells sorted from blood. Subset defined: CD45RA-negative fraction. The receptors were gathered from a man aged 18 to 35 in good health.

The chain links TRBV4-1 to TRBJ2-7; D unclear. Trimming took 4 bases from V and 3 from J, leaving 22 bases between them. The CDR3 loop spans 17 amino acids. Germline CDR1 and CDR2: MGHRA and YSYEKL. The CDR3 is CASSPRPAEGVNYEQYF. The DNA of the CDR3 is TGCGCCAGCAGCCCAAGACCCGCCGAAGGAGTGAACTACGAGCAGTACTTC.

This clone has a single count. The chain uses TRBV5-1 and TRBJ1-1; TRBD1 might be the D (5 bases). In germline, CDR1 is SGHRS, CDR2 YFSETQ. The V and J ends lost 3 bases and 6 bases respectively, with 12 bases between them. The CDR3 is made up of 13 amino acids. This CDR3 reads CASSWTRGSEAFF. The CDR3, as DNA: TGCGCCAGCAGCTGGACACGAGGGTCTGAAGCTTTCTTT.

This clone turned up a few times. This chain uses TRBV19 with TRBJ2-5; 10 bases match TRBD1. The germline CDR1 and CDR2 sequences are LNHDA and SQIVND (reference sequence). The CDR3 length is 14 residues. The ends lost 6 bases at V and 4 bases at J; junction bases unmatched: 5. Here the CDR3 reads CASRETGGGETQYF. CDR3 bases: TGTGCCAGTAGGGAGACAGGGGGCGGAGAGACCCAGTACTTC.

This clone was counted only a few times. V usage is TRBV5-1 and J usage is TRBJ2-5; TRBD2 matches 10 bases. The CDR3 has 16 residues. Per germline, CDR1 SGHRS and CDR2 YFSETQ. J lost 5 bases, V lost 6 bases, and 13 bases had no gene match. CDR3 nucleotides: TGCGCCAGCACTAGCGGGGGCCACGAGGTTGTCGAGACCCAGTACTTC. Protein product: CASTSGGHEVVETQYF.

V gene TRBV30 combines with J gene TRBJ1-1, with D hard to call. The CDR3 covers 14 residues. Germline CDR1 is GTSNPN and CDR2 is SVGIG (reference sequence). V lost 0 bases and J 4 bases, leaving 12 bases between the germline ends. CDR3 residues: CAWSVGLDVTEAFF. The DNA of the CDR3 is TGTGCCTGGAGTGTAGGGCTAGACGTCACTGAAGCTTTCTTT.

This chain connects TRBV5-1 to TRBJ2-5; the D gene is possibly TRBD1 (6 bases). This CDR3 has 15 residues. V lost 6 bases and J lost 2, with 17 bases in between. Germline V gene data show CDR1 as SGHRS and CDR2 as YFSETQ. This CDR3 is CASTRRQEAQETQYF. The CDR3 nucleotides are TGCGCCAGCACCCGAAGACAGGAGGCTCAAGAGACCCAGTACTTC.

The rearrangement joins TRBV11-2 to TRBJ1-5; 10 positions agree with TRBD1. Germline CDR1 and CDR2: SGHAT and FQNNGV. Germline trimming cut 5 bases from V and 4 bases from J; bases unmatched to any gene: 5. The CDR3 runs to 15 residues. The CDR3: CASSPGTGVNQPQHF. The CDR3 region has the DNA TGTGCCAGCAGCCCGGGGACAGGGGTAAATCAGCCCCAGCATTTT.

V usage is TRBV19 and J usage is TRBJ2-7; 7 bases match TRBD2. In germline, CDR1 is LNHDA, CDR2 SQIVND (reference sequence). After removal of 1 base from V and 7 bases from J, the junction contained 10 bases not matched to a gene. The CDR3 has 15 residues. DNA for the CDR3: TGTGCCAGTAGTATAGGAGGACTAGGATCGGGAGAGCAGTACTTC. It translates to CASSIGGLGSGEQYF.

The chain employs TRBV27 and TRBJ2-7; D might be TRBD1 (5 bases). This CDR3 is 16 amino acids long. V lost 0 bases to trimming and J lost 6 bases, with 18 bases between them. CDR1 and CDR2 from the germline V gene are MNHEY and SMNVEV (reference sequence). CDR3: CASSLSGQGRAGEQYF. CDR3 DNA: TGTGCCAGCAGTTTATCGGGGCAGGGAAGGGCTGGCGAGCAGTACTTC.

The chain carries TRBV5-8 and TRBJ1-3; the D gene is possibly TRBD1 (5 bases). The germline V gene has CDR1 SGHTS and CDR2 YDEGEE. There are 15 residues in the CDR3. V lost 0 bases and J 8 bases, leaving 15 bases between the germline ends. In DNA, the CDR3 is TGTGCCAGCAGCTTGGCAGGGAGAGGGGCGTACACCATATATTTT. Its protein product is CASSLAGRGAYTIYF.

CDR3 bases: TGTGCCAGTAGCGACAGGGGATCCTACGAGCAGTACTTC. This translates into CASSDRGSYEQYF. V and J are TRBV19 and TRBJ2-7; 8 nucleotides agree with TRBD1. J gave up 1 base and V 6 bases, and 2 bases lay outside the gene matches. CDR3 length: 13 amino acids. CDR1 is LNHDA, CDR2 SQIVND, per germline (reference sequence).